This entry lists 14 T cell receptor beta chains sequenced from one sample in a study of response to subunit inactivated influenza vaccine. TCRdb re-analysed the RT-PCR reads in MiXCR, keeping a single row per CDR3 protein. The table lists about 500,000 distinct CDR3 sequences, 6.5% to 8% of them singletons. Source: PBMCs from blood, taken approximately 25 months after vaccination. The receptors derive from a man in his fifties or sixties who received an inactivated influenza vaccine.

This clonotype has a handful of counts. This chain joins TRBV20-1 and TRBJ2-1; D uncertain. CDR1 and CDR2 (germline): DFQATT, SNEGSKA (reference sequence). V was trimmed by 1 base and J by 5 bases, leaving 6 bases between them. CDR3 length equals 12 residues. The CDR3 here is CSARGLNNEQFF. The CDR3 region has the DNA TGCAGTGCTAGAGGGCTGAACAATGAGCAGTTCTTC.

This clonotype has just a few counts. The J gene is TRBJ2-7, the V gene TRBV6-5; D uncertain. Trimming shortened V by 2 bases and J by 1 base, and 15 bases separated the two germline ends. CDR1 is MNHEY, CDR2 SVGAGI, per germline. This CDR3 contains 16 residues. The CDR3 protein is CASSYLVGKKSYEQYF. CDR3 bases: TGTGCCAGCAGTTACCTGGTAGGGAAGAAATCCTACGAGCAGTACTTC.

This clonotype was seen a handful of times. The gene calls are TRBV11-2 and TRBJ2-6, with D hard to call. CDR1 and CDR2 (germline): SGHAT, FQNNGV. The CDR3 is made up of 20 amino acids. The V and J ends lost 1 base and 4 bases respectively, with 23 bases between them. The CDR3 is CASSLGISLAVTSGANVLTF. Written as DNA, the CDR3 is TGTGCCAGCAGCTTAGGAATCTCGTTGGCAGTGACCTCCGGGGCCAACGTCCTGACTTTC.

The rearrangement links TRBV29-1 to TRBJ2-5; 9 bases align to TRBD2. The CDR3 length is 15 residues. Germline trimming cut 3 bases from V and 5 bases from J; bases unmatched to any gene: 10. Germline V lookup: CDR1 SQVTM, CDR2 ANQGSEA. CDR3 amino acids: CSVDIAGVMGETQYF. The CDR3 bases are TGCAGCGTTGATATAGCGGGAGTAATGGGGGAGACCCAGTACTTC.

The table lists this clonotype with a few counts. The chain carries TRBV24-1 and TRBJ1-5; D gene unclear. There are 14 residues in the CDR3. CDR1 is KGHDR and CDR2 is SFDVKD in the germline V gene. The V end was cut by 0 bases, the J end by 10 bases, with 12 bases between. In DNA form, the CDR3 reads TGTGCCACCAGTGATTTGAGTGCTACAAGACCCCAGCATTTT. This sequence encodes CATSDLSATRPQHF.

The CDR3 nucleotides are TGTGCCAGCAGTTTATTAATCCCGGACGGCTCCTACGAGCAGTACTTC. Protein sequence: CASSLLIPDGSYEQYF. V gene TRBV28 combines with J gene TRBJ2-7; the D is unclear. This CDR3 is built from 16 residues. V was cut by 1 base and J by 0 bases, with 13 bases left in between. The germline V gene has CDR1 MDHEN and CDR2 SYDVKM.

The gene calls are TRBV20-1 and TRBJ1-2; 7 bases are a match to TRBD1. V was pared by 0 bases and J by 4 bases, with 14 bases of the junction left unmatched. Looked up from germline, CDR1 is DFQATT and CDR2 is SNEGSKA (reference sequence). The CDR3 runs to 17 residues. In DNA, the CDR3 is TGCAGTGCTAGAGATGCGGGACAGACAGGGAAGGTCTATGGCTACACCTTC. This gives the protein CSARDAGQTGKVYGYTF.

For the CDR3, the DNA is TGTGCCAGCAGCCCCCACGCAGCTAGCGGGAGGGCCGGGTCCTACGAGCAGTACTTC. Amino acids: CASSPHAASGRAGSYEQYF. The chain joins TRBV7-8 to TRBJ2-7; 12 bases line up with TRBD2. Per the germline V gene, CDR1 is SGHVS and CDR2 is FQNEAQ. The CDR3 runs to 19 residues. The junction had 15 bases not matched to a gene; V was cut back by 5 bases and J by 1 base.

This clonotype was seen repeatedly, ten times or more. This sequence joins TRBV27 and TRBJ1-1; D is undetermined. This CDR3 is built from 14 residues. Looked up from germline, CDR1 is MNHEY and CDR2 is SMNVEV (reference sequence). V lost 4 bases and J lost 0, with 9 bases in between. CDR3 coding DNA: TGTGCCAGCAGTTATCAGGCAATGAACACTGAAGCTTTCTTT. Amino acids: CASSYQAMNTEAFF.

V usage is TRBV6-1 and J usage is TRBJ2-1; D may be TRBD2 (6 bases). Germline V gene sequence: CDR1 MNHNS, CDR2 SASEGT. V lost 6 bases and J 2 bases, leaving 11 bases between the germline ends. The CDR3 has 14 amino acids. CDR3: CASRARGTYNEQFF. The CDR3 DNA follows: TGTGCCAGCAGAGCTCGGGGGACCTACAATGAGCAGTTCTTC.

This chain uses TRBV24-1 with TRBJ2-1, with 8 bases identical to TRBD2. Germline trimming cut 2 bases from V and 2 bases from J; bases unmatched to any gene: 1. The germline CDR1 and CDR2 sequences are KGHDR and SFDVKD. This CDR3 comprises 15 residues. DNA of the CDR3: TGTGCCACCAGTGATTCCGGGAGGGCCTACAATGAGCAGTTCTTC. Translated: CATSDSGRAYNEQFF.

This clonotype was counted ten times or more. The chain has TRBV11-3 and TRBJ1-1; maybe TRBD1 (6 bases). Germline V CDR1 and CDR2: SGHNT, YENEEA. V lost 5 bases and J 1 base, leaving 11 bases between the germline ends. This CDR3 comprises 14 residues. CDR3 region: CASSRGAENTEAFF. Here the CDR3 DNA reads TGTGCCAGCAGCAGGGGGGCAGAGAACACTGAAGCTTTCTTT.

This clonotype has a handful of counts. CDR3 nucleotide sequence: TGTGCCAGCAGCTTAGCGCGTCGATTTATGGGAGGGCGCGAAGAGACCCAGTACTTC. It encodes CASSLARRFMGGREETQYF. The V and J genes are TRBV7-2 and TRBJ2-5; 7 bases map to TRBD2. Germline V gene lookup returns CDR1 SGHTA and CDR2 FQGNSA. With 0 bases clipped from V and 3 bases from J, the junction kept 16 bases outside the gene matches. The length of the CDR3 is 19 residues.

The sample holds a few counts of this clonotype. V and J are TRBV11-2 and TRBJ2-5, with 8 bases lining up with TRBD2. Germline V gene sequence: CDR1 SGHAT, CDR2 FQNNGV. This CDR3 spans 18 amino acids. V lost 5 bases, J lost 5 bases, and 19 bases stayed unmatched. CDR3 protein: CASSTRTSLGPSGETQYF. In DNA, the CDR3 is TGTGCCAGCAGCACTAGGACTAGCCTTGGCCCCTCGGGGGAGACCCAGTACTTC.